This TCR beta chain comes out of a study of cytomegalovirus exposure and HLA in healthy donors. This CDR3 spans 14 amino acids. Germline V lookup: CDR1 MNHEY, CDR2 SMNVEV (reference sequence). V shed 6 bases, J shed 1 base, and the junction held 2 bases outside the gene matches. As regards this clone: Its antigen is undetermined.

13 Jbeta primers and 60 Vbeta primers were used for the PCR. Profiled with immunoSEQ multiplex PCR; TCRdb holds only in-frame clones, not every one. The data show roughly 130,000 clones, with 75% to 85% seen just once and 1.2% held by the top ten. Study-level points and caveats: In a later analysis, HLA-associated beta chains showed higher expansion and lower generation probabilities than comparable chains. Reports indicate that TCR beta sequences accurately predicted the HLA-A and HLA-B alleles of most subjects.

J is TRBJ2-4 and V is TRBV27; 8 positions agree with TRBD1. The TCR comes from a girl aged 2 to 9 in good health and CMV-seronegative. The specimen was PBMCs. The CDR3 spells CASSRQGAKNIQYF. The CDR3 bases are TGTGCCAGCAGCCGACAGGGGGCCAAAAACATTCAGTACTTC.